The 10 T cell receptor beta chains below were found in one sample sequenced in a study of cytomegalovirus exposure and HLA in healthy donors. Generated by immunoSEQ multiplex PCR, the TCRdb table keeps only in-frame clones and is missing some. The data contain some 170,000 clones, roughly 86% of them singletons. The source material was PBMCs. The receptors were sampled from a man between 18 and 35 years old in good health and CMV-seropositive.

This clone appeared a single time. The chain couples TRBV7-2 to TRBJ2-2; D is unclear. The V end lost 5 bases, the J end lost 7 bases, and 11 bases lay between the germline ends. CDR1 SGHTA and CDR2 FQGNSA come from the germline V gene. The CDR3 covers 13 residues. Here the CDR3 DNA reads TGTGCCAGCAGCCCGGCGGAGTACGGGGAGCTGTTTTTT. This codes for CASSPAEYGELFF. The full variable domain, with the rest looked up from reference TRBV7-2 and TRBJ2-2, is GAGVSQSPSNKVTEKGKDVELRCDPISGHTALYWYRQSLGQGLEFLIYFQGNSAPDKSGLPSDRFSAERTGGSVSTLTIQRTQQEDSAVYLCASSPAEYGELFFGEGSRLTVL.

The chain links TRBV13 to TRBJ2-7; 8 nucleotides match TRBD1. The trim removed 5 bases at V and 1 base at J, leaving 10 bases unmatched. The CDR3 has 16 amino acids. Germline lookup yields CDR1 PRHDT and CDR2 FYEKMQ (reference sequence). Here the CDR3 DNA reads TGTGCCAGCAGCCCAGTAGGACAGGGAGCGTCCTACGAGCAGTACTTC. Protein sequence: CASSPVGQGASYEQYF.

The chain has TRBV19 and TRBJ1-5; 11 bases are shared with TRBD1. Germline V gene lookup returns CDR1 LNHDA and CDR2 SQIVND (reference sequence). V trimming: 6 bases; J trimming: 5 bases; junction bases outside the gene matches: 6. CDR3 size: 15 residues. The CDR3 sequence: CASSTGTGGYQPQHF. In nucleotides, the CDR3 is TGTGCCAGTAGCACCGGGACAGGGGGATATCAGCCCCAGCATTTT.

The genes are TRBV13 and TRBJ2-7; D perhaps matches TRBD2 (7 bases). Trimming removed 4 bases at V and 3 bases at J, with 16 bases between. Germline CDR1 PRHDT, CDR2 FYEKMQ (reference sequence). The CDR3 has 15 residues. CDR3 in DNA: TGTGCCAGCAGCTACGGACGGGGGGCCATCTACGAGCAGTACTTC. Translated: CASSYGRGAIYEQYF.

This rearrangement joins TRBV6-6 to TRBJ1-1; D remains unclear. CDR1 and CDR2 from the germline V gene are MNHNY and SVGAGI (reference sequence). The CDR3 totals 16 residues. V was cut by 8 bases and J by 5 bases, with 24 bases left in between. CDR3 protein: CASPKDRTDPGTEAFF. In DNA form, the CDR3 reads TGTGCCAGCCCCAAAGATCGGACCGACCCGGGGACTGAAGCTTTCTTT.

The V and J genes are TRBV2 and TRBJ2-5; the D gene is possibly TRBD2 (7 bases). Trimming cost V 4 bases and J 7 bases, with 10 bases left between them. The germline CDR1 and CDR2 sequences are SNHLY and FYNNEI. This CDR3 has 12 residues. The CDR3 nucleotides are TGTGCCAGCAGTGGAGGGGGGGGGACCCAGTACTTC. Amino acid sequence: CASSGGGGTQYF.

This chain connects TRBV7-8 to TRBJ1-1, with 8 bases matching TRBD1. The V gene end was trimmed by 4 bases and the J gene end by 1 base; junction bases not matched to a gene: 5. This CDR3 is built from 15 residues. Germline V lookup: CDR1 SGHVS, CDR2 FQNEAQ. CDR3 bases: TGTGCCAGCAGCTCGTGGACAGGGCAGAACACTGAAGCTTTCTTT. Translation gives CASSSWTGQNTEAFF.

V gene TRBV2 combines with J gene TRBJ1-4; TRBD1 matches at 7 bases. Germline V gives CDR1 SNHLY, CDR2 FYNNEI. V lost 4 bases to trimming and J lost 6 bases; unmatched junction nucleotides: 5. CDR3 length: 14 residues. The CDR3 protein is CASSVRGTDEKLFF. Written as DNA, the CDR3 is TGTGCCAGCAGTGTCAGGGGGACGGATGAAAAACTGTTTTTT.

CDR3 nucleotide sequence: TGCGCCAGCAGCCCAGGGATTTCGGGAGGAGCCCAGCATTTT. Its protein product is CASSPGISGGAQHF. The V call is TRBV4-1, the J call TRBJ1-5, with a weak D call TRBD1 (5 bases). The CDR3 length is 14 residues. Trimming removed 4 bases from V and 11 bases from J, with 18 bases in between. CDR1 and CDR2 (germline): MGHRA, YSYEKL.

V gene TRBV19 combines with J gene TRBJ1-3, with D unclear. The germline V gene encodes CDR1 LNHDA and CDR2 SQIVND (reference sequence). This CDR3 region has 10 residues. With 9 bases removed from V and 7 bases from J, the gap between germline ends came to 7 bases. The CDR3 sequence is CASSGNTIYF. The CDR3 coding sequence is TGTGCCAGCTCCGGGAACACCATATATTTT.